This is a list of T cell receptor beta chains from one sample in a study of shared clonotypes between healthy human individuals. Clones were sequenced by immunoSEQ multiplex PCR, and TCRdb holds only the in-frame ones, with some missing. Among under 2,000,000 clones listed, just under 95% were seen once. Sequenced input: naive CD8+ T cells sorted from blood. These receptors were collected from a man aged 18 to 35 in good health. The CDR3 runs from the conserved cysteine through the conserved F or W. The D gene is left open where the match is weak.

d_call: TRBD2
j_call: TRBJ2-1
v_call: TRBV30
cdr3_aa: CAWSRQWGLAGHTDEQFF
cdr3_nt: TGTGCCTGGAGTAGGCAGTGGGGACTAGCGGGACACACCGACGAGCAGTTCTTC

d_call: .
j_call: TRBJ2-5
v_call: TRBV4-3
cdr3_aa: CASSQDLREWETQYF
cdr3_nt: TGCGCCAGCAGCCAAGATTTACGGGAGTGGGAGACCCAGTACTTC

d_call: TRBD1
j_call: TRBJ2-7
v_call: TRBV7-9
cdr3_aa: CASSAPGGRAYEQYF
cdr3_nt: TGTGCCAGCAGCGCGCCAGGGGGTAGGGCCTACGAGCAGTACTTC

d_call: TRBD1
j_call: TRBJ2-7
v_call: TRBV7-9
cdr3_aa: CASSPPDRAYEQYF
cdr3_nt: TGTGCCAGCAGCCCGCCGGACAGGGCCTACGAGCAGTACTTC

d_call: .
j_call: TRBJ2-7
v_call: TRBV4-3
cdr3_aa: CASSQGWGFEQYF
cdr3_nt: TGCGCCAGCAGCCAAGGTTGGGGGTTCGAGCAGTACTTC

d_call: TRBD1
j_call: TRBJ2-7
v_call: TRBV7-6
cdr3_aa: CASSLERGGGYEQYF
cdr3_nt: TGTGCCAGCAGCTTAGAAAGAGGGGGCGGCTACGAGCAGTACTTC

d_call: .
j_call: TRBJ2-7
v_call: TRBV4-1
cdr3_aa: CASSQEGWGSYEQYF
cdr3_nt: TGCGCCAGCAGCCAAGAAGGGTGGGGCAGCTACGAGCAGTACTTC

d_call: .
j_call: TRBJ2-7
v_call: TRBV2
cdr3_aa: CASSELGQVYEQYF
cdr3_nt: TGTGCCAGCAGTGAACTGGGACAAGTATACGAGCAGTACTTC

d_call: .
j_call: TRBJ1-5
v_call: TRBV7-9
cdr3_aa: CASSFGQPNQPQHF
cdr3_nt: TGTGCCAGCAGCTTTGGACAGCCTAATCAGCCCCAGCATTTT

d_call: TRBD1
j_call: TRBJ2-1
v_call: TRBV7-9
cdr3_aa: CASSPGQGAMGDEQFF
cdr3_nt: TGTGCCAGCAGCCCGGGACAGGGGGCGATGGGCGATGAGCAGTTCTTC

d_call: TRBD1
j_call: TRBJ2-7
v_call: TRBV13
cdr3_aa: CASSQDRGHEQYF
cdr3_nt: TGTGCCAGCAGTCAAGACAGGGGCCACGAGCAGTACTTC

d_call: TRBD1
j_call: TRBJ2-7
v_call: TRBV7-2
cdr3_aa: CASKDRGGSYEQYF
cdr3_nt: TGTGCCAGCAAGGACAGGGGAGGCTCCTACGAGCAGTACTTC

d_call: .
j_call: TRBJ1-2
v_call: TRBV11-2
cdr3_aa: CASSYAGVSYGYTF
cdr3_nt: TGTGCCAGCAGCTACGCAGGGGTCAGCTATGGCTACACCTTC

d_call: .
j_call: TRBJ2-1
v_call: TRBV11-2
cdr3_aa: CASSLEGGGVPASEQFF
cdr3_nt: TGTGCCAGCAGCTTAGAAGGGGGGGGAGTACCGGCTTCAGAGCAGTTCTTC

d_call: .
j_call: TRBJ2-3
v_call: TRBV18
cdr3_aa: CASSRDGTDTQYF
cdr3_nt: TGTGCCAGCTCACGGGACGGCACAGATACGCAGTATTTT

d_call: .
j_call: TRBJ1-2
v_call: TRBV6-5
cdr3_aa: CASSYPQGDGYTF
cdr3_nt: TGTGCCAGCAGTTACCCCCAGGGAGATGGCTACACCTTC

d_call: TRBD2
j_call: TRBJ2-7
v_call: TRBV6-5
cdr3_aa: CASTHTSGSNEQYF
cdr3_nt: TGTGCCAGCACCCATACTAGCGGGAGTAACGAGCAGTACTTC

d_call: TRBD1
j_call: TRBJ2-7
v_call: TRBV5-5
cdr3_aa: CASSLVRGHFVEQYF
cdr3_nt: TGTGCCAGCAGCTTGGTCAGGGGGCATTTTGTCGAGCAGTACTTC

d_call: .
j_call: TRBJ2-3
v_call: TRBV28
cdr3_aa: CASSLRREIADTQYF
cdr3_nt: TGTGCCAGCAGTCTTCGCAGGGAAATCGCAGATACGCAGTATTTT

d_call: TRBD2
j_call: TRBJ2-3
v_call: TRBV2
cdr3_aa: CASSETPGGGLAYPSTDTQYF
cdr3_nt: TGTGCCAGCAGTGAAACCCCCGGCGGGGGACTAGCGTACCCTAGCACAGATACGCAGTATTTT

d_call: .
j_call: TRBJ2-2
v_call: TRBV6-5
cdr3_aa: CASKPAEEGNGELFF
cdr3_nt: TGTGCCAGCAAACCCGCAGAGGAGGGGAACGGGGAGCTGTTTTTT

d_call: .
j_call: TRBJ1-4
v_call: TRBV30
cdr3_aa: CAWNTPMGEKLFF
cdr3_nt: TGTGCCTGGAATACCCCCATGGGGGAAAAACTGTTTTTT

d_call: TRBD2
j_call: TRBJ2-1
v_call: TRBV9
cdr3_aa: CASSPPAGAPPYNEQFF
cdr3_nt: TGTGCCAGCAGCCCCCCGGCGGGAGCCCCTCCCTACAATGAGCAGTTCTTC